This T cell receptor (beta chain) is drawn from a study of blood T cell repertoires in COVID-19. Study at large: Some COVID-19 samples were acute and others convalescent; all came from the United States, Italy and Spain. In each case, the material was cDNA or gDNA derived from T cells, B-cell-depleted T cells, or PBMCs.

V was shortened by 3 bases and J by 3 bases, with 3 bases between the two germline ends. The germline gives CDR1 MDHEN, CDR2 SYDVKM. This CDR3 has 12 residues. Per the authors' pipeline: Nucleated cell counts were estimated from reference gene primer amplification. Sequencing used immunoSEQ multiplex PCR; TCRdb keeps in-frame clones, though not all of them. Clone size and the V and J calls come from that table; the DNA yielded D and trimming. The repertoire includes 100,000 to 150,000 clones, approximately 89% of them detected once, and roughly 3.6% sits in the top ten. The specimen sequenced was peripheral blood. V gene TRBV28 combines with J gene TRBJ2-4; D is uncertain. The source is a woman aged 60-70 years with acute or convalescent COVID-19. The CDR3 DNA sequence: TGTGCCAGCAGTTTCAGCAAAAACATTCAGTACTTC. Residues: CASSFSKNIQYF.